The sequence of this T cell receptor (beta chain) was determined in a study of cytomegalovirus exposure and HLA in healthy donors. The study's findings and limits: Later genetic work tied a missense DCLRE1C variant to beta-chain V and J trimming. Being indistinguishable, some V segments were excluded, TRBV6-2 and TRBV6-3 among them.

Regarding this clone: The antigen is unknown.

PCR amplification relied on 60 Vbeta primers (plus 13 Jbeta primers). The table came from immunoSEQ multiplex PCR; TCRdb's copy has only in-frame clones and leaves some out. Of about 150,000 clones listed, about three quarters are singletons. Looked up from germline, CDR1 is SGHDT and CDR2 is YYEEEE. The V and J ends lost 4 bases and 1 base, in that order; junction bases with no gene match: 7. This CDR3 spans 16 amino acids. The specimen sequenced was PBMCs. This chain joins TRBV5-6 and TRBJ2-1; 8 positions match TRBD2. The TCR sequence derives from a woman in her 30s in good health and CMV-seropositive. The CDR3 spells CASSRGLGFSYNEQFF. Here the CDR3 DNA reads TGTGCCAGCAGCCGGGGACTAGGGTTTTCCTACAATGAGCAGTTCTTC.